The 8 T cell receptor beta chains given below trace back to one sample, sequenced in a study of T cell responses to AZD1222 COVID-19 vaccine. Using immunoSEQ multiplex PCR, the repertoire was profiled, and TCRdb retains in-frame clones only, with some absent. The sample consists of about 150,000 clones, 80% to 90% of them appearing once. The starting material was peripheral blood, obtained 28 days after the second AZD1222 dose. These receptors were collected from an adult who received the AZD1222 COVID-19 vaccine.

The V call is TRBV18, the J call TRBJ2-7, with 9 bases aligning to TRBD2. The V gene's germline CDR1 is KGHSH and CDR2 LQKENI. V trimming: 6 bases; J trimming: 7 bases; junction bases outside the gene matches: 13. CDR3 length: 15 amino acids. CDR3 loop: CASSEVPSGTGEQYF. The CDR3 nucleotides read TGTGCCAGCTCTGAGGTACCTAGCGGGACCGGGGAGCAGTACTTC.

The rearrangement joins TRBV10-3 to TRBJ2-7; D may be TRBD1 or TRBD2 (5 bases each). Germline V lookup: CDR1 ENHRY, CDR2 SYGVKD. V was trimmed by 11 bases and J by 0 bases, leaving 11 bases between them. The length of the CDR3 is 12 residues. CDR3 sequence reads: CAFGADSYEQYF. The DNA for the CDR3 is TGTGCCTTCGGGGCGGACTCCTACGAGCAGTACTTC.

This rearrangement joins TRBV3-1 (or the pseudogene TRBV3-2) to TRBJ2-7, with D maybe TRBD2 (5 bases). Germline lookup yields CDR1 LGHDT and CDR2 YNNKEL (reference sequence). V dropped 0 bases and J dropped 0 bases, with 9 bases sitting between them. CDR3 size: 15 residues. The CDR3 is CASSQDPTSSYEQYF. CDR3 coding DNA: TGTGCCAGCAGCCAAGATCCTACTAGCTCCTACGAGCAGTACTTC.

The CDR3 region has the DNA TGTGCCAGCAGCTCAGACTACAACACCGGGGAGCTGTTTTTT. The encoded protein is CASSSDYNTGELFF. V usage is TRBV7-2 and J usage is TRBJ2-2, with TRBD2 as a possible D gene (5 bases). Trimming left V 4 bases short and J 2 bases short, with 8 bases between. This CDR3 is 14 amino acids long. Germline V gives CDR1 SGHTA, CDR2 FQGNSA. The full variable domain, its missing parts supplied by reference TRBV7-2 and TRBJ2-2, is GAGVSQSPSNKVTEKGKDVELRCDPISGHTALYWYRQSLGQGLEFLIYFQGNSAPDKSGLPSDRFSAERTGGSVSTLTIQRTQQEDSAVYLCASSSDYNTGELFFGEGSRLTVL.

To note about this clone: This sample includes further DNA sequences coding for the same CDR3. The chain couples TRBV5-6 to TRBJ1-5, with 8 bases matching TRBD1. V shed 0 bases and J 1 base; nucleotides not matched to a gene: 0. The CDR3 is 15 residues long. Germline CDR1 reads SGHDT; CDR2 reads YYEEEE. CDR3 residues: CASSLGQGSNQPQHF. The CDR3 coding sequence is TGTGCCAGCAGCTTGGGACAGGGGAGCAATCAGCCCCAGCATTTT.

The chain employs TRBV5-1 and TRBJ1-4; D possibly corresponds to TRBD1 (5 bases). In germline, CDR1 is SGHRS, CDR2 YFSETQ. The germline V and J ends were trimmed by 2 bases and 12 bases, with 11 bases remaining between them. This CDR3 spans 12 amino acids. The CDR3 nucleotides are TGCGCCAGCAGCTTTCGGGGGGAGGAACTGTTTTTT. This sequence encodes CASSFRGEELFF.

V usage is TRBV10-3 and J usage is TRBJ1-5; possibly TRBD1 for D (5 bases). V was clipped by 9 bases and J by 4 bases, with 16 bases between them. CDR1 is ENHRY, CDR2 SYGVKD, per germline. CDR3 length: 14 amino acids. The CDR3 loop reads CAIWDPSGNQPQHF. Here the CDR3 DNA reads TGTGCCATTTGGGACCCAAGCGGGAATCAGCCCCAGCATTTT.

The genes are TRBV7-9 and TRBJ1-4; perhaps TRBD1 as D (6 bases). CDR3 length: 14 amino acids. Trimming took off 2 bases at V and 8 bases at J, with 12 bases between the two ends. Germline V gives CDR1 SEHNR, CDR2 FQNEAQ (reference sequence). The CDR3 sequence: CASSLKGDREKLFF. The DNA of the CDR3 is TGTGCCAGCAGCTTAAAGGGGGATCGCGAAAAACTGTTTTTT.